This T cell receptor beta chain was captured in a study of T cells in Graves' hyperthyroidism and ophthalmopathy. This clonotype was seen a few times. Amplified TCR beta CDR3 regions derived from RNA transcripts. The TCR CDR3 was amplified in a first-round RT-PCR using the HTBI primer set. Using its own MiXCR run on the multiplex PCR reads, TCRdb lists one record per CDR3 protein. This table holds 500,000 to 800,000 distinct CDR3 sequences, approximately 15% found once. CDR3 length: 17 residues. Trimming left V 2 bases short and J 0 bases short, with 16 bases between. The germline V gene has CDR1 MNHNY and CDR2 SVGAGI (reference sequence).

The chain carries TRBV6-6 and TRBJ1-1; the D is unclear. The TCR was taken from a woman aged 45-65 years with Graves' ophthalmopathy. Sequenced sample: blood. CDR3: CASSYLSGPFMNTEAFF. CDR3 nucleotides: TGTGCCAGCAGTTACCTCTCCGGGCCTTTCATGAACACTGAAGCTTTCTTT.